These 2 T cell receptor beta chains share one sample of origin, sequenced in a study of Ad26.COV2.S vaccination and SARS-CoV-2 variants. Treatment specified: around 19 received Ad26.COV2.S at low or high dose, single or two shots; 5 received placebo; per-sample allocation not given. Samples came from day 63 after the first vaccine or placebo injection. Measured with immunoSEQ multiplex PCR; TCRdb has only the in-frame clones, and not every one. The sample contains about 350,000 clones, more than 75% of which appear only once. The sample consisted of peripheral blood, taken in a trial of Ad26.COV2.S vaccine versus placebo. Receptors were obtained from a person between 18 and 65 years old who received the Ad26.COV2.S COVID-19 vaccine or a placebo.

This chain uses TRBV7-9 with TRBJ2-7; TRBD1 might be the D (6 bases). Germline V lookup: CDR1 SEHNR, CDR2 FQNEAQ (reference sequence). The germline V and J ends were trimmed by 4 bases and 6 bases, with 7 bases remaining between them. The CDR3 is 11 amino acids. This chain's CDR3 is CASSWTAEQYF. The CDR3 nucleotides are TGTGCCAGCAGCTGGACAGCCGAGCAGTACTTC.

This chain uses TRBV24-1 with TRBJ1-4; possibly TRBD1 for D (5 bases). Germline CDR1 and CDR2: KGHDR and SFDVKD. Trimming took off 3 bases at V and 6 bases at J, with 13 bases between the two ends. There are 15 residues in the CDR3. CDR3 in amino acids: CATSDPQGPDEKLFF. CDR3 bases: TGTGCCACCAGTGATCCGCAGGGTCCCGATGAAAAACTGTTTTTT.